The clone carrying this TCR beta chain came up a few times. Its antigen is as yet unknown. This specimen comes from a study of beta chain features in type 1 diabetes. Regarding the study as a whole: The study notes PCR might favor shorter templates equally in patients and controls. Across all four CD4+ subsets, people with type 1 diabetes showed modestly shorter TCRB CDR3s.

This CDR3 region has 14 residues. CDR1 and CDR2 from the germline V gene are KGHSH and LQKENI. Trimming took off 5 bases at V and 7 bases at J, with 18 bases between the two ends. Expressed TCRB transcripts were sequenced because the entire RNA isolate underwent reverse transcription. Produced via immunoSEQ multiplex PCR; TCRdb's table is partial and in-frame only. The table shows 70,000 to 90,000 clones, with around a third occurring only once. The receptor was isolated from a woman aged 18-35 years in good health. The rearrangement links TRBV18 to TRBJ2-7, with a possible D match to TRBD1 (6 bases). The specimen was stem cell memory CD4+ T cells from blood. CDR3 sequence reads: CASSSTGRGGEQYF. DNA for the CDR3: TGTGCCAGCTCATCTACAGGGCGCGGCGGGGAGCAGTACTTC.